The 14 T cell receptor beta chains given below trace back to one sample, sequenced in a study of siplizumab effects on memory and regulatory T cells. Assay: immunoSEQ multiplex PCR; the TCRdb copy retains only in-frame clones and omits some. Altogether roughly 50,000 clones are present, roughly nine tenths being singletons, with the ten largest covering less than 0.35%. Sequencing was performed on naive CD8+ T cells sorted from blood. Receptor source: a human donor in good health.

V gene TRBV7-9 combines with J gene TRBJ2-1; 7 nucleotides line up with TRBD1. The V gene end was trimmed by 4 bases and the J gene end by 8 bases; junction bases not matched to a gene: 8. This CDR3 has 14 amino acids. The germline CDR1 and CDR2 sequences are SEHNR and FQNEAQ (reference sequence). CDR3: CASSYLQGVDEQFF. The DNA for the CDR3 is TGTGCCAGCAGCTACCTTCAGGGGGTCGATGAGCAGTTCTTC.

The chain links TRBV4-1 to TRBJ2-1, with 7 positions matching TRBD2. Germline lookup yields CDR1 MGHRA and CDR2 YSYEKL. V trimming: 1 base; J trimming: 8 bases; junction bases outside the gene matches: 8. The CDR3 extends over 15 amino acids. CDR3 DNA sequence: TGCGCCAGCAGCCAAGCGTCGAGGGAGGGCGATGAGCAGTTCTTC. It specifies CASSQASREGDEQFF.

The CDR3 sequence: CASSQLAGATDTQYF. In DNA form, the CDR3 reads TGCGCCAGCAGCCAACTAGCGGGGGCCACAGATACGCAGTATTTT. The J gene is TRBJ2-3, the V gene TRBV4-1; 10 bases map to TRBD2. Per germline, CDR1 MGHRA and CDR2 YSYEKL. The CDR3 is 15 amino acids. J gave up 2 bases and V 2 bases, and 1 base lay outside the gene matches.

V is TRBV29-1 and J is TRBJ2-7; D is unresolved. V lost 1 base, J lost 1 base, and 2 bases lay in between. The V gene's germline CDR1 is SQVTM and CDR2 ANQGSEA. The CDR3 runs 11 residues. The CDR3 spells CSVEGSYEQYF. In DNA form, the CDR3 reads TGCAGCGTTGAAGGATCCTACGAGCAGTACTTC.

The chain employs TRBV6-4 and TRBJ1-1, with D possibly being TRBD1 (5 bases). Germline CDR1 MRHNA, CDR2 SNTAGT. The CDR3 sequence is 13 residues long. Between the trimmed V and J ends, which lost 3 bases and 3 bases, there was a span of 8 bases. In DNA form, the CDR3 reads TGTGCCAGCAGTGAACAGGTTTACACTGAAGCTTTCTTT. This codes for CASSEQVYTEAFF.

The chain uses TRBV7-9 and TRBJ1-6; the D gene is possibly TRBD1 (5 bases). The CDR3 is made up of 18 amino acids. V gave up 5 bases and J gave up 0 bases, with 17 bases separating them. The germline gives CDR1 SEHNR, CDR2 FQNEAQ (reference sequence). The CDR3 DNA follows: TGTGCCAGCAGCCCTCTAGACGGGGCGAGCTCCTATAATTCACCCCTCCACTTT. It specifies CASSPLDGASSYNSPLHF.

This rearrangement joins TRBV18 to TRBJ2-2; D is possibly TRBD2 (6 bases). Germline assignment: CDR1 KGHSH and CDR2 LQKENI. Trimming took off 3 bases at V and 0 bases at J, with 14 bases between the two ends. There are 17 residues in the CDR3. This CDR3 is CASSPVQSGANTGELFF. DNA for the CDR3: TGTGCCAGCTCACCGGTACAATCGGGGGCGAACACCGGGGAGCTGTTTTTT.

This clone showed up just a few times. This CDR3 is also generated by other DNA sequences in the sample. The chain carries TRBV27 and TRBJ1-1, with 7 positions matching TRBD1. The germline gives CDR1 MNHEY, CDR2 SMNVEV (reference sequence). This CDR3 comprises 14 residues. The V and J ends lost 6 bases and 0 bases, in that order; junction bases with no gene match: 4. CDR3 in amino acids: CASSQGTVNTEAFF. The CDR3 DNA is TGTGCCAGCAGCCAAGGGACAGTGAACACTGAAGCTTTCTTT.

The chain links TRBV5-1 to TRBJ1-2; 7 positions match TRBD1. CDR1 is SGHRS and CDR2 is YFSETQ in the germline V gene. There are 15 residues in the CDR3. After removal of 4 bases from V and 4 bases from J, the junction contained 10 bases not matched to a gene. The CDR3 loop reads CASSPQTTGLYGYTF. CDR3 nucleotides: TGCGCCAGCAGCCCACAGACGACAGGGCTCTATGGCTACACCTTC.

The chain links TRBV5-4 to TRBJ2-7, with D possibly TRBD1 on 6 matching bases. The CDR3 totals 13 residues. Germline assignment: CDR1 SGHNT and CDR2 YYREEE (reference sequence). The V end lost 2 bases, the J end lost 5 bases, and 11 bases lay between the germline ends. The CDR3 DNA follows: TGTGCCAGCAGCTTACAGGGAAACGACGAGCAGTACTTC. This codes for CASSLQGNDEQYF.

V is TRBV19 and J is TRBJ1-2; TRBD1 might be the D (5 bases). The ends were cut back, 5 bases at V and 2 bases at J, with 24 bases in the middle. The V gene's germline CDR1 is LNHDA and CDR2 SQIVND (reference sequence). This CDR3 has 18 residues. CDR3 in amino acids: CASSRGLFSDEFNYGYTF. CDR3 DNA sequence: TGTGCCAGTAGTCGGGGCCTCTTCTCCGATGAATTCAACTATGGCTACACCTTC.

The chain uses TRBV5-4 and TRBJ2-3; either TRBD1 or TRBD2 may supply D (6 bases each). Trimming left V 3 bases short and J 3 bases short, with 17 bases between. CDR1 and CDR2 from the germline V gene are SGHNT and YYREEE (reference sequence). CDR3 length equals 16 residues. CDR3 nucleotides: TGTGCCAGCAGCTCCCCGACAGGAGGGGAAACAGATACGCAGTATTTT. It encodes CASSSPTGGETDTQYF.

The V and J genes are TRBV27 and TRBJ2-7; a possible D gene is TRBD2 (5 bases). V was trimmed by 6 bases and J by 2 bases, leaving 14 bases between them. This CDR3 region has 14 residues. Germline lookup yields CDR1 MNHEY and CDR2 SMNVEV (reference sequence). CDR3 bases: TGTGCCAGCAGCCTGTCGGGAAGTACCTACGAGCAGTACTTC. Its translation is CASSLSGSTYEQYF.

V is TRBV5-4 and J is TRBJ2-2; 8 bases map to TRBD2. CDR3 size: 15 residues. With 3 bases clipped from V and 5 bases from J, the junction kept 6 bases outside the gene matches. Germline loops: CDR1 SGHNT, CDR2 YYREEE (reference sequence). CDR3 loop: CASSSTSGGTGELFF. Here the CDR3 DNA reads TGTGCCAGCAGCTCCACTAGCGGAGGGACCGGGGAGCTGTTTTTT.